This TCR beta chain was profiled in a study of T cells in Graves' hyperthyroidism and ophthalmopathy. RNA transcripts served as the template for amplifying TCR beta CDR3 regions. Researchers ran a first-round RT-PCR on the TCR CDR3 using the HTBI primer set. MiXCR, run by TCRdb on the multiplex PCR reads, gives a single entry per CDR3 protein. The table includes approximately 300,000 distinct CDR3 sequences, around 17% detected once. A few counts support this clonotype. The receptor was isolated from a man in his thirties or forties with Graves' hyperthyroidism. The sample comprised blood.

The CDR3 protein is CATSDEDPLAGVGTNTQYF. The CDR3 DNA reads as TGTGCCACCAGTGATGAAGACCCACTAGCGGGAGTTGGAACAAATACGCAGTATTTT. The genes are TRBV24-1 and TRBJ2-3; 11 bases agree with TRBD2. The CDR3 extends over 19 amino acids. J lost 7 bases, V lost 3 bases, and 17 bases had no gene match. Per germline, CDR1 KGHDR and CDR2 SFDVKD.